This TCR beta chain was recovered during a study of blood T cell repertoires in COVID-19 (dated by TCRdb to between 2020 and 2021). Regarding the complete study: Samples covering the acute and convalescent phases of COVID-19 were provided by collaborators in the United States, Italy and Spain. The material from the prospective study consisted of cDNA or gDNA derived from T cells, B-cell-depleted T cells, or PBMCs. Subjects who had been exposed to COVID-19, were actively infected with it, or had recovered from it provided the deeply sampled blood TCRbeta repertoires that made up the dataset. The repertoires were made available in a free public database intended to serve as a resource for research on the immune response to SARS-CoV-2. Samples were obtained from the ongoing ImmuneRACE study (first 160 participants) and from 1,254 subjects provided by 6 global collaborators. Sample metadata almost always included a de-identified subject ID, COVID-19 status, age in years and sex. Where available, HLA class I and class II types were taken from metadata supplied by the sample provider and were not determined by assay-based typing. The study at large found these results: The amount of clinical and demographic metadata varied by source and participant and was provided uncurated.

TCRbeta CDR3 regions were amplified from genomic DNA using the immunoSEQ Assay, a bias-controlled multiplex PCR. The original methods were these. Within the assay, amplification of reference gene primers was used to estimate how many nucleated cells each sample contained. To quantify the absolute abundance of each unique TCRbeta CDR3 rearrangement, sequence reads were collapsed and filtered. For each sample, productive Simpson clonality was calculated as the square root of Simpson's diversity index across productive rearrangements. Imported from immuneACCESS, the table was reduced by TCRdb to in-frame sequences with V and J called. These copies leave out some clones; in studies compared against another copy, an unresolved V gene accounts for under half, and the cause of the remainder is not known. V and J calls and clone size are as listed in that table; D and trimming were resolved from the DNA. This sample is represented by roughly 130,000 clones; about 85% of them were singletons. The ten largest make up more than 1.5% of the sample.

The collaborating institutions used their own protocols to collect whole blood in K2EDTA tubes. For TCRbeta analysis, collaborator samples were shipped as frozen whole blood, as isolated PBMCs, or as DNA extracted from either sample type. CDR1 and CDR2 are drawn from the germline V gene: SGHAT, FQNNGV. V is reduced by 4 bases and J by 7 bases, leaving a spacing of 8 bases between them. Reading from cysteine to phenylalanine, the CDR3 counts 12 amino acids. This entry keeps only the CDR3 DNA: 36 bases, framed from base 1. Concerning this clone itself: Its target antigen remains unknown. Per-base qualities were not stored, and no clone one base away is much larger.

The sequencing sample was made of peripheral blood. Rearrangement joined TRBV11-2 to TRBJ2-1; too little of a D gene remains to name it. This TCR came from a man aged 70 or older with acute or convalescent COVID-19. The CDR3 amino acid sequence is: CASSYLLNEQFF. Here is the DNA: TGTGCCAGCAGCTACCTATTAAATGAGCAGTTCTTC.